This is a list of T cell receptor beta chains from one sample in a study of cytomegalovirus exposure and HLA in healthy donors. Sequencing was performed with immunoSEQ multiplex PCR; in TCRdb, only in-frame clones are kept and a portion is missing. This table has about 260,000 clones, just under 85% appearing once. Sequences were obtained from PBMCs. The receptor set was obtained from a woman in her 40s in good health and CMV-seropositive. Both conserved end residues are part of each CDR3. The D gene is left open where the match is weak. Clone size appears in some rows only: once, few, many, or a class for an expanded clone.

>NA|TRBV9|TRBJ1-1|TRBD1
CASSVEEGASTEAFF
TGTGCCAGCAGCGTAGAGGAGGGGGCGAGTACTGAAGCTTTCTTT
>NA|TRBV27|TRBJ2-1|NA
CASSRNYENNEQFF
TGTGCCAGCAGTCGTAACTACGAAAACAATGAGCAGTTCTTC
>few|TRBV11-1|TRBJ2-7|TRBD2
CASSSGTSGRASEQYF
TGTGCCAGCAGCTCCGGGACTAGCGGGAGGGCCTCCGAGCAGTACTTC
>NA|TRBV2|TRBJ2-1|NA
CASKAEQTYNEQFF
TGTGCCAGCAAGGCGGAGCAAACCTACAATGAGCAGTTCTTC
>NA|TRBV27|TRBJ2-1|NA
CASSLLTYNEQFF
TGTGCCAGCAGTTTATTGACTTACAATGAGCAGTTCTTC
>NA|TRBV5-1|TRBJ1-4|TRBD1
CASSLDVGGNDEKLFF
TGCGCCAGCAGCTTGGATGTAGGGGGCAACGATGAAAAACTGTTTTTT
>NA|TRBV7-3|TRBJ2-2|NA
CASSLSPGTNTGELFF
TGTGCCAGCAGCTTAAGTCCAGGGACAAACACCGGGGAGCTGTTTTTT
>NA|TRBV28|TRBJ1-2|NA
CASSPGDTYGYTF
TGTGCCAGCAGCCCTGGGGACACCTATGGCTACACCTTC
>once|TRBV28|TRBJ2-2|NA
CASRHPDRNTGELFF
TGTGCCAGCAGGCATCCCGACAGAAACACCGGGGAGCTGTTTTTT
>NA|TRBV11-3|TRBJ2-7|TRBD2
CASSAGAYEQYF
TGTGCCAGCAGCGCGGGGGCCTACGAGCAGTACTTC
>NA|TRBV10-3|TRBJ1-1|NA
CAINFRAPWINGKNTEAFF
TGTGCCATCAACTTTAGGGCCCCTTGGATTAACGGGAAGAACACTGAAGCTTTCTTT
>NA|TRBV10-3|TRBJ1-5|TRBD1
CATSDRGGNQPQHF
TGTGCCACCTCGGACAGGGGAGGGAATCAGCCCCAGCATTTT
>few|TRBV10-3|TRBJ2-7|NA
CAISVRLSYEQYF
TGTGCCATCAGTGTGCGCCTTTCCTACGAGCAGTACTTC
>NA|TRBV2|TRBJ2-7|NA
CASRAGKAAVEQYF
TGTGCCAGCAGGGCGGGTAAGGCCGCGGTCGAGCAGTACTTC
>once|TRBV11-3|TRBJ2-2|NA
CASSLYRGYTGELFF
TGTGCCAGCAGCTTATATCGGGGTTACACCGGGGAGCTGTTTTTT
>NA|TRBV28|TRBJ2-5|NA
CASSLSGVDQYF
TGTGCCAGCAGTCTCTCAGGGGTTGACCAGTACTTC
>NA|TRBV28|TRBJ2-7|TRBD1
CASTSAGTGTYEQYF
TGTGCCAGCACCTCCGCCGGGACAGGGACCTACGAGCAGTACTTC
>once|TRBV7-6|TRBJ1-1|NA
CASSPLPDSEAFF
TGTGCCAGCAGCCCCCTCCCGGACTCTGAAGCTTTCTTT
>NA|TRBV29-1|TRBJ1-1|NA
CSATVGGLNTEAFF
TGCAGCGCCACGGTAGGAGGGCTTAACACTGAAGCTTTCTTT
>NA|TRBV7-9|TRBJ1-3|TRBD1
CASSGQGSTGNTIYF
TGTGCCAGCAGCGGACAGGGTTCTACCGGAAACACCATATATTTT
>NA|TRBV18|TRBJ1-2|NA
CASSPGGALTGYTF
TGTGCCAGCTCACCAGGGGGGGCCCTAACTGGCTACACCTTC
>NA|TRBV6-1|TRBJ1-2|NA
CASSEVSAYGYTF
TGTGCCAGCAGTGAGGTCAGTGCCTATGGCTACACCTTC
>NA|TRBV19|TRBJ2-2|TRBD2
CASSSSGNTGELFF
TGTGCCAGTAGTTCTAGCGGAAACACCGGGGAGCTGTTTTTT
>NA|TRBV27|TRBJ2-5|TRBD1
CASTATGAQETQYF
TGTGCCAGCACCGCGACAGGGGCACAAGAGACCCAGTACTTC
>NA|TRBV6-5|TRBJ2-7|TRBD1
CASRGQGVSEQYF
TGTGCCAGCAGGGGACAGGGGGTCAGCGAGCAGTACTTC
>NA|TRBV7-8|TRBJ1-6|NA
CASSLQGTGGSPLHF
TGTGCCAGCAGCTTACAGGGGACCGGCGGGTCACCCCTCCACTTT